This T cell receptor beta chain is from a study of blood T cell repertoires in COVID-19. Study-level background: In each case, the material was cDNA or gDNA derived from T cells, B-cell-depleted T cells, or PBMCs.

V was clipped by 4 bases and J by 4 bases, with 11 bases between them. The CDR3 is 13 amino acids. Germline V gives CDR1 MDHEN, CDR2 SYDVKM. Method: immunoSEQ multiplex PCR; TCRdb's copy keeps in-frame clones and lacks some. The sample lists roughly 190,000 clones, around four fifths seen once, with roughly 2.9% in the top ten. This receptor was obtained from a man in his forties or fifties with active or convalescent COVID-19. The source material was peripheral blood. This chain connects TRBV28 to TRBJ2-7; TRBD2 is a possible D gene (5 bases). CDR3 in amino acids: CASSSIERYEQYF. Here the CDR3 DNA reads TGTGCCAGCAGTTCTATAGAGCGGTACGAGCAGTACTTC.